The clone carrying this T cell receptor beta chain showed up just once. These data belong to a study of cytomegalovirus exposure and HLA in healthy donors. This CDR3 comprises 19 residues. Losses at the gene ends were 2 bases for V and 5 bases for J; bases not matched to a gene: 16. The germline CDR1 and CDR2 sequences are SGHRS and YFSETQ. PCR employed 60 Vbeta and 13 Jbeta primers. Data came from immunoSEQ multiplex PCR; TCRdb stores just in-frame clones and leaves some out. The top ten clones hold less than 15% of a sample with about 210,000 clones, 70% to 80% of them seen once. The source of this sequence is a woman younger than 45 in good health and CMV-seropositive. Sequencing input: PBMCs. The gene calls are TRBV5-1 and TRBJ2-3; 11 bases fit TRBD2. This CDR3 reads CASSFPRSGGGFTRDTQYF. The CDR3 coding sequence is TGCGCCAGCAGCTTTCCGCGTAGCGGGGGGGGCTTCACCCGAGATACGCAGTATTTT.